This T cell receptor beta chain was documented in a study of cytomegalovirus exposure and HLA in healthy donors. The CDR3 runs 14 residues. Germline assignment: CDR1 SGHTS and CDR2 YDEGEE. V lost 0 bases and J lost 2, with 9 bases in between. Note on this clone: The antigen remains unidentified.

Points from the study as a whole: Sequencing had likely introduced a cluster of highly shared sequence variants as an artifact. Three CMV-associated chains proved CMV antigen-specific in vitro. In the analysis, some V segments, TRBV6-2 and TRBV6-3 included, were excluded as indistinguishable. Most sequenced TCRs were rare (though some public TCRs occurred in many donors).

PCR amplification relied on 60 Vbeta primers (plus 13 Jbeta primers). Clones were read by immunoSEQ multiplex PCR, and TCRdb kept only the in-frame ones, dropping some. This table lists over 200,000 clones. The rearrangement uses TRBV5-8 and TRBJ2-7, with no clear D. Sequencing used PBMCs. This receptor was taken from a young woman in good health and CMV-seropositive. The CDR3 loop reads CASSLDHSPYEQYF. CDR3 nucleotides: TGTGCCAGCAGCTTGGATCACAGCCCCTACGAGCAGTACTTC.